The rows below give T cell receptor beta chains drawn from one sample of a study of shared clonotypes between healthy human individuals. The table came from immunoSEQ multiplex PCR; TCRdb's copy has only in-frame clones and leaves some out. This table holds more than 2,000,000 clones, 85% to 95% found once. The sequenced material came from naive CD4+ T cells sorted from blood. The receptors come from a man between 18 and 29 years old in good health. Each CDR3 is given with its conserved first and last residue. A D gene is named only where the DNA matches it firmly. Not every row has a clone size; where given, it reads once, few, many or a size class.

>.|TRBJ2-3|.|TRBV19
CASSIDLPTPTGRTDTQYF
TGTGCCAGTAGTATAGATCTACCCACCCCGACAGGGAGGACAGATACGCAGTATTTT
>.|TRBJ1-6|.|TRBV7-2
CASSGGRFNSPLHF
TGTGCCAGCAGCGGGGGACGGTTTAATTCACCCCTCCACTTT
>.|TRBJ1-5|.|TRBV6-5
CASTRVSYQPQHF
TGTGCCAGCACCCGGGTTTCGTATCAGCCCCAGCATTTT
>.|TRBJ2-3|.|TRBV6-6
CAIGQLLTDTQYF
TGTGCCATCGGACAGCTTCTCACAGATACGCAGTATTTT
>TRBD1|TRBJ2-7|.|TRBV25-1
CASSASGTGDSEQYF
TGTGCCAGCAGTGCCTCCGGGACAGGGGATTCCGAGCAGTACTTC
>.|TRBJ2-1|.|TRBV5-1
CASLSWAGEQFF
TGCGCCAGCTTATCCTGGGCCGGTGAGCAGTTCTTC
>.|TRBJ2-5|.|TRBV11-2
CASSSSSETQYF
TGTGCCAGCAGCTCATCTAGCGAGACCCAGTACTTC
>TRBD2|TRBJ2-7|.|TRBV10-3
CAISGREEGGYYEQYF
TGTGCCATCAGTGGAAGGGAAGAGGGAGGGTATTACGAGCAGTACTTC
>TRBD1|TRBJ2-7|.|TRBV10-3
CAISDFGGQGAYEQYF
TGTGCCATCAGTGATTTTGGGGGACAGGGGGCGTACGAGCAGTACTTC
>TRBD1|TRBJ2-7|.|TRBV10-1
CASSEWTGGYEQYF
TGCGCCAGCAGTGAATGGACAGGGGGCTACGAGCAGTACTTC
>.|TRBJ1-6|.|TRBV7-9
CASSLTGTSSYNSPLHF
TGTGCCAGCAGCCTCACAGGGACGAGCTCCTATAATTCACCCCTCCACTTT
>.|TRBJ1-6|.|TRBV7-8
CASSLVGQNNSPLHF
TGTGCCAGCAGCTTAGTAGGGCAGAATAATTCACCCCTCCACTTT
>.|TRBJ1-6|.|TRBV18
CASSPGENSPLHF
TGTGCCAGCTCACCAGGGGAAAATTCACCCCTCCACTTT
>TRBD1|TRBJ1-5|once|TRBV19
CASSTSGTGLTTSNQPQHF
TGTGCCAGTAGTACTTCCGGGACAGGGCTAACTACAAGCAATCAGCCCCAGCATTTT
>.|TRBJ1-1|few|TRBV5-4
CASNLIGGNTEAFF
TGTGCCAGCAACTTAATAGGGGGAAACACTGAAGCTTTCTTT
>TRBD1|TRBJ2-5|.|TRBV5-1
CASSRQPGQGVGETQYF
TGCGCCAGCAGCCGACAGCCGGGACAGGGTGTGGGAGAGACCCAGTACTTC
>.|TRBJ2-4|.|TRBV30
CAWSVGWAAKNIQYF
TGTGCCTGGAGTGTTGGTTGGGCGGCCAAAAACATTCAGTACTTC
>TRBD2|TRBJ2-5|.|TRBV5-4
CASSLDPNGVLAGDQETQYF
TGTGCCAGCAGCTTGGATCCTAATGGTGTTCTAGCGGGGGACCAAGAGACCCAGTACTTC
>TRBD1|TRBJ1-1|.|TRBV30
CAWSDQGVEAFF
TGTGCCTGGAGTGATCAGGGGGTTGAAGCTTTCTTT
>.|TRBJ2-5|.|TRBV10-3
CAISDLGSGETQYF
TGTGCCATCAGTGATTTGGGGTCAGGGGAGACCCAGTACTTC
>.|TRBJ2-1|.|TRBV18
CASSPRRGRYNEQFF
TGTGCCAGCTCACCAAGGAGAGGGCGATACAATGAGCAGTTCTTC
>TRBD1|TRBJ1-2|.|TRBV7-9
CASSLEFGQGANGYTF
TGTGCCAGCAGCTTAGAATTTGGACAGGGGGCTAATGGCTACACCTTC
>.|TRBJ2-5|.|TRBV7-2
CASSFLNGETQYF
TGTGCCAGCAGCTTTCTTAACGGGGAGACCCAGTACTTC
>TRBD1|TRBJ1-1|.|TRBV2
CASGDTGQRDTEAFF
TGTGCCAGCGGGGACACGGGACAGAGGGACACTGAAGCTTTCTTT
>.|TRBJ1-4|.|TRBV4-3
CASSRGEGVNEKLFF
TGCGCCAGCAGCCGAGGGGAGGGTGTTAATGAAAAACTGTTTTTT
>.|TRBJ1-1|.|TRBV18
CASSPGVEDTEAFF
TGTGCCAGCTCCCCAGGGGTTGAGGACACTGAAGCTTTCTTT
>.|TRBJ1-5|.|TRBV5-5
CASSLEWNQPQHF
TGTGCCAGCAGCTTGGAGTGGAATCAGCCCCAGCATTTT
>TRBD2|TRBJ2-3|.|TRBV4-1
CASSHFTSGGPDTQYF
TGCGCCAGCAGCCATTTTACTAGCGGGGGGCCGGATACGCAGTATTTT
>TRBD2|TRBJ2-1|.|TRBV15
CATSRNSRGGANEQFF
TGTGCCACCAGCAGAAATTCTCGCGGGGGGGCCAATGAGCAGTTCTTC
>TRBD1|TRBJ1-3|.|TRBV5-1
CASSSGGSSGTGGNTIYF
TGCGCCAGCAGCTCGGGGGGGAGCTCCGGGACAGGAGGAAACACCATATATTTT
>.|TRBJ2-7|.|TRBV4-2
CASSQILGGRSSYEQYF
TGTGCCAGCAGCCAGATACTGGGGGGACGGAGCTCCTACGAGCAGTACTTC
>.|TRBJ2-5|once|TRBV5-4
CASSLGGFLQETQYF
TGTGCCAGCAGCTTAGGCGGGTTCCTCCAAGAGACCCAGTACTTC
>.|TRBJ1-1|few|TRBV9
CASSVEGHPNTEAFF
TGTGCCAGCAGCGTAGAGGGTCATCCTAACACTGAAGCTTTCTTT
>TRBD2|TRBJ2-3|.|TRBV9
CASSTSGGATAQYF
TGTGCCAGCAGCACAAGCGGGGGGGCCACCGCGCAGTATTTT
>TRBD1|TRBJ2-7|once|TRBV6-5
CASSYFPTGGYEQYF
TGTGCCAGCAGTTACTTTCCGACAGGGGGATACGAGCAGTACTTC
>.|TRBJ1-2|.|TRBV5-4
CASSLGGQRGYGYTF
TGTGCCAGCAGCTTGGGCGGGCAACGGGGTTATGGCTACACCTTC
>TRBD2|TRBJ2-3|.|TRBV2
CASSGTSGGISDTQYF
TGTGCCAGCAGTGGGACTAGCGGGGGGATATCAGATACGCAGTATTTT
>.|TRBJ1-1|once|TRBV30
CAWRGGGDTEAFF
TGTGCCTGGAGAGGAGGGGGGGACACTGAAGCTTTCTTT
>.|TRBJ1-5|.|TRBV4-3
CASSQDSAANQPQHF
TGCGCCAGCAGCCAAGACTCGGCAGCAAATCAGCCCCAGCATTTT
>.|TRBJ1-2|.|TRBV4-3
CASSQGVSDHTGYTF
TGCGCCAGCAGCCAAGGTGTCTCAGACCATACTGGCTACACCTTC
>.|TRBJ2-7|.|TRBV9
CASSVEGWQGTDEQYF
TGTGCCAGCAGCGTAGAGGGGTGGCAGGGGACCGACGAGCAGTACTTC
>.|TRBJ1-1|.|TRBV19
CASSKGSGQVSTEAFF
TGTGCCAGTAGTAAGGGGTCTGGGCAAGTTTCCACTGAAGCTTTCTTT
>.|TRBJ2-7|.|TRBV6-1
CASSEFTGNIPYEQYF
TGTGCCAGCAGTGAGTTTACAGGGAATATCCCCTACGAGCAGTACTTC
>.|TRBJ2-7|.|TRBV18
CASSELQGITGEQYF
TGTGCCAGCTCAGAACTACAGGGAATAACGGGCGAGCAGTACTTC
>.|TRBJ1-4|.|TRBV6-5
CASSYVRGGGEKLFF
TGTGCCAGCAGTTACGTCCGGGGCGGAGGGGAAAAACTGTTTTTT
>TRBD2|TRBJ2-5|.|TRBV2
CASNLAGGPDF
TGTGCCAGCAATTTAGCGGGGGGGCCGGACTTC
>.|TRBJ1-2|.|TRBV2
CASSGSEGYTF
TGTGCCAGCAGTGGATCGGAGGGCTACACCTTC
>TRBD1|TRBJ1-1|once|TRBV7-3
CASSSQGLGTEAFF
TGTGCCAGCAGCTCACAGGGGCTGGGCACTGAAGCTTTCTTT
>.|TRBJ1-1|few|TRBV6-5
CASSYLDNTEAFF
TGTGCCAGCAGTTACCTGGACAACACTGAAGCTTTCTTT
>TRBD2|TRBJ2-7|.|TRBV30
CAWSVGGAYEQYF
TGTGCCTGGAGTGTGGGGGGGGCCTACGAGCAGTACTTC
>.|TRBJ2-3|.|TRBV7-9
CASSFRGLSGRTDTQYF
TGTGCCAGCAGCTTTCGAGGTCTAAGCGGCCGCACAGATACGCAGTATTTT